This T cell receptor (beta chain) was obtained from a study of shared clonotypes between healthy human individuals. The table came from immunoSEQ multiplex PCR; TCRdb's copy has only in-frame clones and leaves some out. The table has roughly 2,000,000 clones, roughly 94% seen once. Naive CD8 cells lacked CD45RO, underwent positive selection for CCR7 and left out terminally differentiated effector memory CD45RA+ cells. The germline gives CDR1 SGHDN, CDR2 FVKESK. The CDR3 has 14 amino acids. V lost 4 bases and J lost 3, with 10 bases in between. The specimen sequenced was naive CD8+ T cells sorted from blood. The chain links TRBV14 to TRBJ2-1; maybe TRBD2 (6 bases). The TCR sequence derives from a man younger than 35 in good health. The CDR3 region is CASSLGTLYNEQFF. In DNA, the CDR3 is TGTGCCAGCAGCCTTGGGACTCTCTACAATGAGCAGTTCTTC.